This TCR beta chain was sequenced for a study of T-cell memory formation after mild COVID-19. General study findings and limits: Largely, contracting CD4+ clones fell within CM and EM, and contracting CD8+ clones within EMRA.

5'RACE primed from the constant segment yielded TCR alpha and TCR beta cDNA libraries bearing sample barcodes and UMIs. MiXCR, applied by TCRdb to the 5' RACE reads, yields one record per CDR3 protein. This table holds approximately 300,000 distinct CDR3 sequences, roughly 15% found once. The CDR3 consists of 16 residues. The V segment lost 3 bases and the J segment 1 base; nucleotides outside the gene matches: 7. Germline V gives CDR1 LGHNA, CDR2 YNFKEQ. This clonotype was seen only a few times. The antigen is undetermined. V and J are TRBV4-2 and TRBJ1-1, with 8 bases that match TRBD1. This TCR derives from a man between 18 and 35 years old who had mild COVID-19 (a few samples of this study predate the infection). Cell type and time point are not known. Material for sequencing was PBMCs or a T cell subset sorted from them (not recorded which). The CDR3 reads CASSQGYGQGNTEAFF. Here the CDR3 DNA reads TGTGCCAGCAGCCAGGGCTACGGACAGGGGAACACTGAAGCTTTCTTT.